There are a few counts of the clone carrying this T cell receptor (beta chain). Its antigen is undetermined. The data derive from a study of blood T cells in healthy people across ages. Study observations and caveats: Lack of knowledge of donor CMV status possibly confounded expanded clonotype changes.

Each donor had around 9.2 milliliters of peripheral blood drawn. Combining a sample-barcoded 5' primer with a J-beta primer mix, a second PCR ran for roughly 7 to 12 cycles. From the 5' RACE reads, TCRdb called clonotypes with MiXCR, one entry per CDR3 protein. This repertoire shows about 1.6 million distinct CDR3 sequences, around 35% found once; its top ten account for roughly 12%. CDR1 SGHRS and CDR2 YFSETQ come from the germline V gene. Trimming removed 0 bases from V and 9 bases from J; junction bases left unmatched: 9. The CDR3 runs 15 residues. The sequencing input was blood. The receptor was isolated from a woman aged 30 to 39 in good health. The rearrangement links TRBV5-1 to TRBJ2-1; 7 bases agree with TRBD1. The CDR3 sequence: CASSLGRTGLVEQFF. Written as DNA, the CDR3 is TGCGCCAGCAGCTTGGGACGGACAGGACTTGTTGAGCAGTTCTTC.